The clone carrying this T cell receptor (beta chain) occurred a few times. This specimen comes from a study of OX40 agonist ivuxolimab in advanced cancers. In germline, CDR1 is MGHRA, CDR2 YSYEKL. The CDR3 runs 12 residues. V was pared by 1 base and J by 12 bases, with 7 bases between. Here immunoSEQ multiplex PCR was the method, and the copy in TCRdb shows in-frame clones only, minus some. The sample lists 63,000 or so clones, approximately 81% occurring once. The receptor was isolated from an adult with an advanced solid tumor such as melanoma, head and neck, liver or kidney cancer. V and J are TRBV4-1 and TRBJ1-6; D is uncertain. The specimen was CD4+ or CD8+ T cells sorted from blood, collected in a trial of the OX40 agonist ivuxolimab. In nucleotides, the CDR3 is TGCGCCAGCAGCCAAGCTGAGGGACCCCTCCACTTT. Protein sequence: CASSQAEGPLHF.